A single T cell receptor beta chain is shown here with its context. This clonotype was recorded many times. The antigen this receptor binds is unknown. Per-nucleotide qualities are absent, and no much larger clonotype sits a single base away. Moderately to severely active disease, a Clinical Activity Score of at least 3, a NOSPECS grade of at least 4, and a duration under 3 months were present in ophthalmopathy patients. Exclusion was applied to patients with uncontrolled infections, other autoimmune diseases, pregnancy or lactation. Clinical symptoms, serum thyroxine and TRAb, thyroid ultrasound, and orbital computed tomography formed the basis for the diagnoses. PBMCs were isolated from about 9.2 ml of fresh peripheral blood by Ficoll-Paque density gradient centrifugation. Trizol reagent was used to extract total RNA, and RNA quality was then checked on an Agilent 2100 Bioanalyzer. The data stem from a study of T cells in Graves' hyperthyroidism and ophthalmopathy (dated 2019 in TCRdb). Describing the broader study: Peripheral blood samples were taken at initial diagnosis, before any treatment was given. The roughly 100 discovery patients were randomly divided into training and test sets at a 7:3 ratio. In several Graves' hyperthyroidism patients, the study also compared T-cell repertoires from thyroid tissue with T-cell repertoires from blood. The paper describes TCR Vbeta CDR3 sequencing of 140 or so peripheral blood samples, made up of 43 ophthalmopathy patients, some 80 hyperthyroidism patients and some 17 progressor patients. Prospective prediction of ophthalmopathy was tested in an independent validation cohort consisting of 18 hyperthyroidism patients and 17 patients who later progressed to ophthalmopathy. After blood sampling, hyperthyroidism patients were treated with methimazole at a starting dose of 30 mg daily, and ophthalmopathy patients were treated with high-dose intravenous methylprednisolone. To identify distinguishing TCR V-J signatures, a discovery cohort of some 99 patients was used, comprising 43 with Graves' ophthalmopathy and 57 with stable Graves' hyperthyroidism. The paper's findings and limits, for the study overall: Blood samples also contained most of the expanded thyroid clonotypes (frequency above 0.001), which suggests that blood repertoires may reflect thyroid immune responses. A model built on a 13 V-J signature distinguished ophthalmopathy from stable hyperthyroidism, reaching about 88% sensitivity and around 81% specificity in cross-validation and 80%/75% in testing. No statistical method was used to fix the sample size in advance, and group allocation was not hidden from the investigators. In validation, progression to ophthalmopathy was predicted by the model with roughly 71% sensitivity and under 85% specificity, a median of about 6 months before onset.

V and J lose 5 bases and 1 base, and a span of 14 bases separates them. The CDR3 goes from the cysteine to the phenylalanine over 15 residues. CDR3 DNA is the only sequence kept; it has 45 bases, read in frame from the first base. TCR beta CDR3 regions were amplified from RNA transcripts. For the first round of RT-PCR on the TCR CDR3, the HTBI primer set was used together with the Qiagen OneStep RT-PCR kit. A second multiplex PCR round built the libraries, followed by size selection and purification. Libraries were sequenced paired-end with 100 bp reads on an Illumina HiSeq2000. As for the authors' bioinformatics: SOAPnuke was used to process the raw data, throwing out any read that contained adapters or uncalled bases, had a mean Phred below 15, or lacked an exact constant-primer or identifier match. High-quality paired reads were merged with COPE v1.2.5, and unique nucleotide sequences were defined as clonotypes. MiTCR v1.1 was used to align the clonotypes against IMGT TRBV, TRBD and TRBJ reference segments. Only V-J combinations with frequency above 0.0001, covering about 99% of repertoires, were analysed. A TCS score was defined as the ratio between F50 (clonal expansion) and ExV (chaos), using BLOSUM62-based TCRdist between CDR3 peptides within each V-J. Welch's t-statistics and random forest reduced around 520 V-J features to under 15, which were used in a naive Bayes classifier (R e1071). In-frame beta chains were kept once TCRdb had trimmed the public reads at Q25 with fastp and called clones with MiXCR. Entries that share a CDR3 protein sequence are merged under the most common genes and DNA. TCRdb's processing, not the authors' own work, is the source of the V and J calls. In this sample the table shows about 520,000 distinct CDR3 sequences, approximately 25% of which occur a single time. The top ten constitute about 11% of the sample.

Recombination joined TRBV12-3 or TRBV12-4 with TRBJ2-5, with a tentative D gene TRBD1 over 6 matching bases. What was sequenced was blood. The receptor comes from a woman between 25 and 40 years old with Graves' ophthalmopathy. Here is the DNA: TGTGCCAGCAGTGAGGGGGTTACCATCCAAGAGACCCAGTACTTC. Translated, this gives CASSEGVTIQETQYF.